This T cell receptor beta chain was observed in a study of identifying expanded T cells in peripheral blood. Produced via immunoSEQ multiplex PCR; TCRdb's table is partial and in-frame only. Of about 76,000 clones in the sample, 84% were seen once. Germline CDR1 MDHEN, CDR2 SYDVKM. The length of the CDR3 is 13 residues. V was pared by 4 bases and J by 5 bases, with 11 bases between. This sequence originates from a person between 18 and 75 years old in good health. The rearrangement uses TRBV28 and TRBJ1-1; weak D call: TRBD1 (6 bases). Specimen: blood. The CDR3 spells CASSSIGGTEAFF. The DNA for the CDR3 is TGTGCCAGCAGTTCCATAGGGGGGACTGAAGCTTTCTTT.